The 22 T cell receptor beta chains listed next were all sequenced from one sample in a study of cytomegalovirus exposure and HLA in healthy donors. Primers for the PCR totalled 60 Vbeta and 13 Jbeta. Assay: immunoSEQ multiplex PCR; the TCRdb copy retains only in-frame clones and omits some. The data contain about 100,000 clones, around 80% of them singletons. Sequenced material: PBMCs. All receptors come from a male donor in good health and CMV-seropositive.

This clone was seen only once. The chain employs TRBV2 and TRBJ2-7, with 9 bases fitting TRBD2. V gave up 3 bases and J gave up 4 bases; unmatched junction bases: 7. Germline V gene data show CDR1 as SNHLY and CDR2 as FYNNEI. CDR3 length: 15 amino acids. The CDR3 protein is CASSEDSGGDYEQYF. The CDR3 region has the DNA TGTGCCAGCAGTGAGGATAGCGGGGGTGATTACGAGCAGTACTTC.

V usage is TRBV5-6 and J usage is TRBJ2-1; 9 nucleotides align to TRBD2. Germline loops: CDR1 SGHDT, CDR2 YYEEEE. With 3 bases clipped from V and 10 bases from J, the junction kept 5 bases outside the gene matches. The CDR3 has 13 residues. The CDR3 DNA is TGTGCCAGCAGCTCCGGGACTAGCTGGGAGCAGTTCTTC. As protein: CASSSGTSWEQFF. Together with reference TRBV5-6 and TRBJ2-1, the CDR3 gives the full variable domain: DAGVTQSPTHLIKTRGQQVTLRCSPKSGHDTVSWYQQALGQGPQFIFQYYEEEERQRGNFPDRFSGHQFPNYSSELNVNALLLGDSALYLCASSSGTSWEQFFGPGTRLTVL.

The chain uses TRBV28 and TRBJ2-6; 7 bases map to TRBD1. Germline-derived CDR1 and CDR2 are MDHEN and SYDVKM. V gave up 3 bases and J gave up 0 bases; unmatched junction bases: 5. CDR3 length equals 17 residues. The CDR3, as DNA: TGTGCCAGCAGTTTCCACGGGACAGTCTCTGGGGCCAACGTCCTGACTTTC. This sequence encodes CASSFHGTVSGANVLTF.

The genes are TRBV18 and TRBJ1-1; no clear D. The CDR3 has 15 residues. CDR1 and CDR2 from the germline V gene are KGHSH and LQKENI. Trimming pared 3 bases from V and 0 bases from J, leaving 11 bases between. The CDR3 region has the DNA TGTGCCAGCTCACCGGCAGTAAACATGAACACTGAAGCTTTCTTT. Its protein is CASSPAVNMNTEAFF. The whole variable domain, filled in from reference TRBV18 and TRBJ1-1, reads NAGVMQNPRHLVRRRGQEARLRCSPMKGHSHVYWYRQLPEEGLKFMVYLQKENIIDESGMPKERFSAEFPKEGPSILRIQQVVRGDSAAYFCASSPAVNMNTEAFFGQGTRLTVV.

The chain employs TRBV6-1 and TRBJ1-2; D perhaps matches TRBD1 (6 bases). Germline values: CDR1 MNHNS, CDR2 SASEGT. Between the trimmed V and J ends, which lost 7 bases and 4 bases, there was a span of 19 bases. This CDR3 has 15 residues. CDR3 DNA sequence: TGTGCCAGCACTTCCCTTACAGGGAATACCTATGGCTACACCTTC. It codes for CASTSLTGNTYGYTF.

The chain combines TRBV29-1 with TRBJ2-3, with 10 bases lining up with TRBD2. This CDR3 has 15 residues. The V and J ends lost 6 bases and 4 bases, in that order; junction bases with no gene match: 10. The germline gives CDR1 SQVTM, CDR2 ANQGSEA. The CDR3 here is CSVEISGGTPDTQYF. The CDR3, as DNA: TGCAGCGTGGAGATTAGCGGGGGGACCCCAGATACGCAGTATTTT.

V gene TRBV7-3 combines with J gene TRBJ2-1; D might be TRBD1 (6 bases). The germline V and J ends were trimmed by 0 bases and 9 bases, with 12 bases remaining between them. The CDR3 runs 14 residues. Germline V CDR1 and CDR2: SGHTA, FQGTGA. CDR3 amino acids: CASSLTGQSIEQFF. Written as DNA, the CDR3 is TGTGCCAGCAGCTTAACCGGACAGTCGATTGAGCAGTTCTTC.

The V call is TRBV6-1, the J call TRBJ1-3, with 8 bases identical to TRBD1. Germline CDR1 reads MNHNS; CDR2 reads SASEGT. V trimming: 8 bases; J trimming: 4 bases; junction bases outside the gene matches: 10. The CDR3 runs 15 residues. Here the CDR3 reads CASGDRGLIGNTIYF. In nucleotides, the CDR3 is TGTGCCAGCGGCGACAGGGGTCTGATCGGAAACACCATATATTTT.

Here the CDR3 reads CASSESFRYGSYEQYF. The CDR3 region has the DNA TGTGCCAGCAGTGAAAGTTTCCGGTACGGCTCCTACGAGCAGTACTTC. This rearrangement joins TRBV6-1 to TRBJ2-7, with D hard to call. The CDR3 is 16 residues long. V was clipped by 2 bases and J by 0 bases, with 14 bases between them. CDR1 and CDR2 (germline): MNHNS, SASEGT.

The V gene is TRBV27, the J gene TRBJ1-5, with D unresolved. With 5 bases removed from V and 5 bases from J, the gap between germline ends came to 10 bases. Germline V gene data show CDR1 as MNHEY and CDR2 as SMNVEV (reference sequence). The CDR3 runs to 13 residues. CDR3 coding DNA: TGTGCCAGCAGTCTTGGAGCCCATCAGCCCCAGCATTTT. It translates to CASSLGAHQPQHF.

The J gene is TRBJ1-3, the V gene TRBV9; D is possibly TRBD1 (6 bases). The CDR3 has 13 residues. Deletions cut 4 bases from V and 9 bases from J, with 14 bases between. Germline V CDR1 and CDR2: SGDLS, YYNGEE. In nucleotides, the CDR3 is TGTGCCAGCAGCCTCCACAGGGATACCACCATATATTTT. Translated: CASSLHRDTTIYF. The whole variable domain, remainder taken from reference TRBV9 and TRBJ1-3, is DSGVTQTPKHLITATGQRVTLRCSPRSGDLSVYWYQQSLDQGLQFLIQYYNGEERAKGNILERFSAQQFPDLHSELNLSSLELGDSALYFCASSLHRDTTIYFGEGSWLTVV.

V is TRBV2 and J is TRBJ2-5; D possibly corresponds to TRBD2 (5 bases). This CDR3 contains 14 residues. Germline assignment: CDR1 SNHLY and CDR2 FYNNEI. Trimming cost V 8 bases and J 5 bases, with 18 bases left between them. DNA of the CDR3: TGTGCCAGCGGGAGAGATCGTTTCGGGGAGACCCAGTACTTC. As protein: CASGRDRFGETQYF.

V usage is TRBV2 and J usage is TRBJ2-1; D not resolved. V lost 4 bases to trimming and J lost 4 bases, with 8 bases between them. This CDR3 contains 13 residues. Germline V gives CDR1 SNHLY, CDR2 FYNNEI. The CDR3 coding sequence is TGTGCCAGCAGTGCCCCAGGATACAATGAGCAGTTCTTC. As protein: CASSAPGYNEQFF.

This clone was recorded once. The rearrangement links TRBV20-1 to TRBJ2-3; D unresolved. This CDR3 comprises 11 residues. Germline-derived CDR1 and CDR2 are DFQATT and SNEGSKA (reference sequence). The V and J ends lost 8 bases and 3 bases respectively, with 9 bases between them. The CDR3 reads CSPTGTDTQYF. The CDR3 DNA is TGCAGTCCTACCGGGACAGATACGCAGTATTTT.

This clone was detected only once. The chain uses TRBV5-6 and TRBJ2-3, with D perhaps matching TRBD2 (6 bases). The CDR3 sequence is 16 residues long. V lost 0 bases and J 0 bases, leaving 11 bases between the germline ends. Germline lookup yields CDR1 SGHDT and CDR2 YYEEEE. The CDR3 region is CASSLAGGGSTDTQYF. CDR3 DNA sequence: TGTGCCAGCAGCTTGGCTGGGGGAGGCAGCACAGATACGCAGTATTTT. The entire variable domain, with the rest obtained from reference TRBV5-6 and TRBJ2-3, is as follows: DAGVTQSPTHLIKTRGQQVTLRCSPKSGHDTVSWYQQALGQGPQFIFQYYEEEERQRGNFPDRFSGHQFPNYSSELNVNALLLGDSALYLCASSLAGGGSTDTQYFGPGTRLTVL.

The CDR3 sequence: CASSLSGGGYTF. The CDR3 bases are TGTGCCAGCAGCCTCTCGGGAGGTGGCTACACCTTC. The rearrangement links TRBV11-2 to TRBJ1-2, with D unclear. Per the germline V gene, CDR1 is SGHAT and CDR2 is FQNNGV. This CDR3 region has 12 residues. Trimming removed 5 bases at V and 7 bases at J, with 11 bases between.

V and J are TRBV29-1 and TRBJ1-4, with 7 bases aligning to TRBD1. Germline V gene data show CDR1 as SQVTM and CDR2 as ANQGSEA. V lost 3 bases, J lost 4 bases, and 2 bases stayed unmatched. CDR3 length equals 13 residues. The CDR3 region has the DNA TGCAGCGTTGAGGACAGGAATAATGAAAAACTGTTTTTT. This encodes CSVEDRNNEKLFF.

The chain uses TRBV15 and TRBJ1-1; D is possibly TRBD1 (5 bases). The CDR3 length is 18 residues. Germline CDR1 is LNHNV and CDR2 is YYDKDF (reference sequence). Trimming shortened V by 0 bases and J by 0 bases, and 17 bases separated the two germline ends. CDR3 DNA sequence: TGTGCCACCAGCAGAGATCGGCCAGGGAAGGGGATGAACACTGAAGCTTTCTTT. Translation gives CATSRDRPGKGMNTEAFF.

This chain connects TRBV18 to TRBJ1-1; 8 nucleotides agree with TRBD1. J lost 1 base, V lost 3 bases, and 4 bases had no gene match. The CDR3 length is 15 residues. Germline V lookup: CDR1 KGHSH, CDR2 LQKENI. This CDR3 reads CASSPTGQGNTEAFF. The CDR3 DNA is TGTGCCAGCTCACCTACCGGACAGGGGAACACTGAAGCTTTCTTT.

The V gene is TRBV5-6, the J gene TRBJ1-6; 11 nucleotides agree with TRBD1. The V segment lost 5 bases and the J segment 9 bases; nucleotides outside the gene matches: 4. CDR3 length equals 14 residues. Germline CDR1 SGHDT, CDR2 YYEEEE. In DNA, the CDR3 is TGTGCCAGCAGACAGGACAGGGGGCGTTCACCCCTCCACTTT. It specifies CASRQDRGRSPLHF.

The chain employs TRBV30 and TRBJ2-7; 9 bases fit TRBD2. Trimming removed 1 base from V and 6 bases from J; junction bases left unmatched: 10. The CDR3 loop spans 15 amino acids. Germline CDR1 reads GTSNPN; CDR2 reads SVGIG (reference sequence). The CDR3 DNA follows: TGTGCCTGGAGTGCCCGGCTAGCGGGGAAGAGCGAGCAGTACTTC. Translating gives CAWSARLAGKSEQYF. Full variable domain (missing parts from reference TRBV30 and TRBJ2-7): SQTIHQWPATLVQPVGSPLSLECTVEGTSNPNLYWYRQAAGRGLQLLFYSVGIGQISSEVPQNLSASRPQDRQFILSSKKLLLSDSGFYLCAWSARLAGKSEQYFGPGTRLTVT.

This sequence joins TRBV28 and TRBJ2-7; no reliable D call. Germline V CDR1 and CDR2: MDHEN, SYDVKM. CDR3 length: 14 residues. The V end was cut by 6 bases, the J end by 2 bases, with 14 bases between. The CDR3 region has the DNA TGTGCCAGCAGGGCCGACTGGAATGCCTACGAGCAGTACTTC. Protein product: CASRADWNAYEQYF.